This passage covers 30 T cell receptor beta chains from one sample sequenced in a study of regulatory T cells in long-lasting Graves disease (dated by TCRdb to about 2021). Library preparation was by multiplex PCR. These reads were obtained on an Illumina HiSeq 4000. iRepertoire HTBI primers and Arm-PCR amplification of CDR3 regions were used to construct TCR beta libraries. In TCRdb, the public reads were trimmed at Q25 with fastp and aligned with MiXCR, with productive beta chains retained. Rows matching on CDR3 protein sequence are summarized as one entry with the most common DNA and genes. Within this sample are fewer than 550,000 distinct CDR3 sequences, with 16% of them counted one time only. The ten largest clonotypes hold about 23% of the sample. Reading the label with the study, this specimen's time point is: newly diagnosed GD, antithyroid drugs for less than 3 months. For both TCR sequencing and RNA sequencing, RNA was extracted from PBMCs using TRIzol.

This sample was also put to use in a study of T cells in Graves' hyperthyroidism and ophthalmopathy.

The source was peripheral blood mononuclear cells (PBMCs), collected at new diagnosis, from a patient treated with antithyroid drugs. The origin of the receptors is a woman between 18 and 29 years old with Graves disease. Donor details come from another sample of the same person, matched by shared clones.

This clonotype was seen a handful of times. The CDR3 DNA is TGTGCCAGCAGTTACGGAGAAGAGACCCAGTACTTC. Its translation is CASSYGEETQYF. The chain recombines TRBV28 with TRBJ2-5; D call uncertain. Trimming took 4 bases from V and 3 from J, leaving 6 bases between them. Germline CDR1 is MDHEN and CDR2 is SYDVKM. The CDR3 is 12 amino acids.

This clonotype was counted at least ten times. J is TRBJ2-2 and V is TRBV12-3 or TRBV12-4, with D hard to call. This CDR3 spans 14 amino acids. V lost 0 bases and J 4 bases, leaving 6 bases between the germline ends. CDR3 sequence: CASSLAATTGELFF. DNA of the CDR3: TGTGCCAGCAGTTTAGCCGCTACCACCGGGGAGCTGTTTTTT.

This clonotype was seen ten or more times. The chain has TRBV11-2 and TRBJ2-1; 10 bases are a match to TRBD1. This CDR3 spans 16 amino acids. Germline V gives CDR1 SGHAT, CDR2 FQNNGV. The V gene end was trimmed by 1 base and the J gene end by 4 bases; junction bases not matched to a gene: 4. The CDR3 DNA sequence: TGTGCCAGCAGCTTAGGGGACAGGGGACTATACAATGAGCAGTTCTTC. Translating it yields CASSLGDRGLYNEQFF.

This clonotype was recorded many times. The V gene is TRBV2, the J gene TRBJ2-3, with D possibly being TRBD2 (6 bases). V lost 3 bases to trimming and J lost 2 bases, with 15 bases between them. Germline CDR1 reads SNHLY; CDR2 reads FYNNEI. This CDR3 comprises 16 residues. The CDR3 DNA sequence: TGTGCCAGCAGTGAGGAGGGACTTCTAGTCACAGATACGCAGTATTTT. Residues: CASSEEGLLVTDTQYF.

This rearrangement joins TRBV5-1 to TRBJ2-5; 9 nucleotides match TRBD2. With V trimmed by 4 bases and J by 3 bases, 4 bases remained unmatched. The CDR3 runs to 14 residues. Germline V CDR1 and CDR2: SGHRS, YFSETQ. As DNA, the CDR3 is TGCGCCAGCAGCCCAATAGCGGGAGAAGAGACCCAGTACTTC. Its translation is CASSPIAGEETQYF.

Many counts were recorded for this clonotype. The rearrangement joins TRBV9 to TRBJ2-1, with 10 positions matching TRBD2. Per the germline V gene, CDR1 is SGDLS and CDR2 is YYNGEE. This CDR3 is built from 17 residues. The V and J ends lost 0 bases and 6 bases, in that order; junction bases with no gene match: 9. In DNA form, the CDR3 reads TGTGCCAGCAGCGTAGACGTCCTAGCGGGAGTTCCCAATGAGCAGTTCTTC. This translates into CASSVDVLAGVPNEQFF.

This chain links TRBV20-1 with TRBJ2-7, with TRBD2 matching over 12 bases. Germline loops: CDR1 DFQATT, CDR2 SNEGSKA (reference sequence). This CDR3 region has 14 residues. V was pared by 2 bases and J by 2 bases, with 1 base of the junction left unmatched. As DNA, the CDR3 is TGCAGTGCTAGACTAGCGGGAGGGCCCTACGAGCAGTACTTC. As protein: CSARLAGGPYEQYF.

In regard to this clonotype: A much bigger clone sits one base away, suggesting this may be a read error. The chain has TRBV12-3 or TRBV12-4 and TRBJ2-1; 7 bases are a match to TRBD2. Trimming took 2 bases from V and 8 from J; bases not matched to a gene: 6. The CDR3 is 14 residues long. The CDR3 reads CASSLRLAGDEQFF. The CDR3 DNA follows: TGTGCCAGCAGTTTAAGACTAGCCGGGGATGAGCAGTTCTTC.

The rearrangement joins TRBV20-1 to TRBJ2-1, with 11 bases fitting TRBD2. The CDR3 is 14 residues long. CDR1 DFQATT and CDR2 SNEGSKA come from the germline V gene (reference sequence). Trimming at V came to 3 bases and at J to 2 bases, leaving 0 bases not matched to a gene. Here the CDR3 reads CSARGLAAYNEQFF. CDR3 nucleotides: TGCAGTGCTAGGGGACTAGCGGCCTACAATGAGCAGTTCTTC.

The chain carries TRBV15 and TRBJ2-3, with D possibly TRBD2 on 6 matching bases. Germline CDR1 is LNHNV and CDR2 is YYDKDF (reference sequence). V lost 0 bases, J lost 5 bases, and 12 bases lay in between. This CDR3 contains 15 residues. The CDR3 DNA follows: TGTGCCACCAGCAGAGATCCGGCGGGGTTAGATACGCAGTATTTT. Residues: CATSRDPAGLDTQYF.

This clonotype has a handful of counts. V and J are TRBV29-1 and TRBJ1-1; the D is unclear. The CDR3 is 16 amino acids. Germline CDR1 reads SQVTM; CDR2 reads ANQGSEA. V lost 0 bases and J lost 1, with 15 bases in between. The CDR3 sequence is CSVEDLHSPRNTEAFF. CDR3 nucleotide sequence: TGCAGCGTTGAAGATCTCCACAGCCCGAGGAACACTGAAGCTTTCTTT.

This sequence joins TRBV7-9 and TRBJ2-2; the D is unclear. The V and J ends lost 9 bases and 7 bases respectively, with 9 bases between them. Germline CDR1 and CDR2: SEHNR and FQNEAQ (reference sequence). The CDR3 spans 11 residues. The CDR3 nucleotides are TGTGCCAGTCTTCCAGGCGGGGAGCTGTTTTTT. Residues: CASLPGGELFF.

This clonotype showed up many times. The CDR3 spells CSARGASFYEQFF. The CDR3, as DNA: TGCAGTGCTAGAGGGGCTAGCTTCTATGAGCAGTTCTTC. The chain links TRBV20-1 to TRBJ2-1; D is possibly TRBD2 (5 bases). V gave up 1 base and J gave up 8 bases, with 12 bases separating them. Germline loops: CDR1 DFQATT, CDR2 SNEGSKA (reference sequence). This CDR3 has 13 amino acids.

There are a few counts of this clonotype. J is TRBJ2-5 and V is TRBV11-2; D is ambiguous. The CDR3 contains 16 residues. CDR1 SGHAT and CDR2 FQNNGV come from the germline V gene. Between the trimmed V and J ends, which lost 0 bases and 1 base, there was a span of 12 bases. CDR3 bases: TGTGCCAGCAGCTTAGACCCTATTCGGTCCCAAGAGACCCAGTACTTC. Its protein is CASSLDPIRSQETQYF. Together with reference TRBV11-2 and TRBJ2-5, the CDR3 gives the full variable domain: EAGVAQSPRYKIIEKRQSVAFWCNPISGHATLYWYQQILGQGPKLLIQFQNNGVVDDSQLPKDRFSAERLKGVDSTLKIQPAKLEDSAVYLCASSLDPIRSQETQYFGPGTRLLVL.

The CDR3 nucleotides are TGCGCCAGCAGCCCCCATGGGGCTAGCGGTACAGATACGCAGTATTTT. Its translation: CASSPHGASGTDTQYF. This rearrangement joins TRBV5-1 to TRBJ2-3, with 7 bases aligning to TRBD2. This CDR3 has 16 amino acids. The germline V gene has CDR1 SGHRS and CDR2 YFSETQ. The ends lost 4 bases at V and 3 bases at J; junction bases unmatched: 11. Variable domain in full (rest from reference TRBV5-1 and TRBJ2-3): KAGVTQTPRYLIKTRGQQVTLSCSPISGHRSVSWYQQTPGQGLQFLFEYFSETQRNKGNFPGRFSGRQFSNSRSEMNVSTLELGDSALYLCASSPHGASGTDTQYFGPGTRLTVL.

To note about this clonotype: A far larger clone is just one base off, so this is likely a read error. The CDR3 coding sequence is TGTGCCAGCAGCTTTTCCTACAATGAGCAGTACTTC. Translating it yields CASSFSYNEQYF. The chain combines TRBV11-2 with TRBJ2-5; D gene unclear. V gave up 3 bases and J gave up 11 bases, with 13 bases separating them. Per the germline V gene, CDR1 is SGHAT and CDR2 is FQNNGV. This CDR3 contains 12 residues.

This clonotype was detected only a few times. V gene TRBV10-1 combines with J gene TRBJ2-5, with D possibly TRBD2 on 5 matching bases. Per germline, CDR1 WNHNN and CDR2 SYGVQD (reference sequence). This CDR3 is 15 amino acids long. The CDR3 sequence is CARLASVALQETQYF. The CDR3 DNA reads TGCGCGCGGCTAGCCTCGGTGGCACTACAAGAGACCCAGTACTTC.

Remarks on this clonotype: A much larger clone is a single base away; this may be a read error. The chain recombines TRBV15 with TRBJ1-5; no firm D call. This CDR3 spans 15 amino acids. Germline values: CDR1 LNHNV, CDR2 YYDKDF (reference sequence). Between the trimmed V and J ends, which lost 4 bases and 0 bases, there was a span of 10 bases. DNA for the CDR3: TGTGCCACCAGCATAGGAACTTATAGCAATCAGCCCCAGCATTTT. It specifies CATSIGTYSNQPQHF.

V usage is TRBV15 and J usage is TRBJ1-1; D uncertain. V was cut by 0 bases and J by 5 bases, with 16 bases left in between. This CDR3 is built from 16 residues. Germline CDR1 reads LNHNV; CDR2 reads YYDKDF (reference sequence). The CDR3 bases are TGTGCCACCAGCAGAGAAAGGTCCAGCGGAGATACTGAAGCTTTCTTT. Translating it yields CATSRERSSGDTEAFF. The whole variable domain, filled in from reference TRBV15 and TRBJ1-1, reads DAMVIQNPRYQVTQFGKPVTLSCSQTLNHNVMYWYQQKSSQAPKLLFHYYDKDFNNEADTPDNFQSRRPNTSFCFLDIRSPGLGDTAMYLCATSRERSSGDTEAFFGQGTRLTVV.

CDR3 nucleotides: TGTGCCAGCAGTTTAGCCGACAGGGTCTATAATCAGCCCCAGCATTTT. The encoded protein is CASSLADRVYNQPQHF. The chain is built from TRBV28 and TRBJ1-5, with TRBD1 identical over 7 bases. The trim removed 2 bases at V and 4 bases at J, leaving 8 bases unmatched. The germline CDR1 and CDR2 sequences are MDHEN and SYDVKM. This CDR3 spans 16 amino acids.

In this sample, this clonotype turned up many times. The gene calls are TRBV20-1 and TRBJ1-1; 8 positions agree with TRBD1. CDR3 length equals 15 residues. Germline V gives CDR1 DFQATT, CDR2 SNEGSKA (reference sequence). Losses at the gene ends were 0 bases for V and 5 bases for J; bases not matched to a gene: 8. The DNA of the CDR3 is TGCAGTGCTAGAGATTCGGGCAGGGGGCGGACTGAAGCTTTCTTT. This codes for CSARDSGRGRTEAFF.

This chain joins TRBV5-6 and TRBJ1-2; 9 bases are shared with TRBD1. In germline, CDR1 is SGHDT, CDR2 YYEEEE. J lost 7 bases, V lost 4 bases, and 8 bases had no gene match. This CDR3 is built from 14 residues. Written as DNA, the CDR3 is TGTGCCAGCAGCACACGGGACAGGGTTTTTGGCTACACCTTC. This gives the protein CASSTRDRVFGYTF. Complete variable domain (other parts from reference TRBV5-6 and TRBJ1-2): DAGVTQSPTHLIKTRGQQVTLRCSPKSGHDTVSWYQQALGQGPQFIFQYYEEEERQRGNFPDRFSGHQFPNYSSELNVNALLLGDSALYLCASSTRDRVFGYTFGSGTRLTVV.

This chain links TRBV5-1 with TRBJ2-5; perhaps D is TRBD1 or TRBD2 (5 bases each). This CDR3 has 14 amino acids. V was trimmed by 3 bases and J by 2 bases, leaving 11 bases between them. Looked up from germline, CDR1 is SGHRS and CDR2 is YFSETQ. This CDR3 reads CASSYFWGQETQYF. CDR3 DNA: TGCGCCAGCAGCTACTTTTGGGGGCAAGAGACCCAGTACTTC. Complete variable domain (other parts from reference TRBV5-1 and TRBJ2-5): KAGVTQTPRYLIKTRGQQVTLSCSPISGHRSVSWYQQTPGQGLQFLFEYFSETQRNKGNFPGRFSGRQFSNSRSEMNVSTLELGDSALYLCASSYFWGQETQYFGPGTRLLVL.

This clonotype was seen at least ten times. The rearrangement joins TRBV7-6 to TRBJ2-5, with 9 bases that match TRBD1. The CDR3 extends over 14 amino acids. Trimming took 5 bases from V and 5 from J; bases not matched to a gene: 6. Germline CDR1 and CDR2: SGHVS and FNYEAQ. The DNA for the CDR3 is TGTGCCAGCAGCCTCGGGACAGGGCGGGAGACCCAGTACTTC. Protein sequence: CASSLGTGRETQYF.

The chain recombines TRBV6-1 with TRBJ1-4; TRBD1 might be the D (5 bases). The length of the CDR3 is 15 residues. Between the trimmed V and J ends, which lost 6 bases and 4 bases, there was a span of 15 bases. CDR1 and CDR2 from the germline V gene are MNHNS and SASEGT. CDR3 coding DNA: TGTGCCAGCAGAAACGAAGGGACGGGTAATGAAAAACTGTTTTTT. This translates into CASRNEGTGNEKLFF.

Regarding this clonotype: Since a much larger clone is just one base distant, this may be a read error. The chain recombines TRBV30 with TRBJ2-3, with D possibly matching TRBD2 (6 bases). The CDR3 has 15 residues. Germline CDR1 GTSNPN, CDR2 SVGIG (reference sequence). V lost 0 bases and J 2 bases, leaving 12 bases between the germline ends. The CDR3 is CAWSVGGVDTDTQYF. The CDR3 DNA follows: TGTGCCTGGAGTGTCGGGGGAGTTGACACAGATACGCAGTATTTT. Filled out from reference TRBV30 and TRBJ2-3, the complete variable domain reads SQTIHQWPATLVQPVGSPLSLECTVEGTSNPNLYWYRQAAGRGLQLLFYSVGIGQISSEVPQNLSASRPQDRQFILSSKKLLLSDSGFYLCAWSVGGVDTDTQYFGPGTRLTVL.

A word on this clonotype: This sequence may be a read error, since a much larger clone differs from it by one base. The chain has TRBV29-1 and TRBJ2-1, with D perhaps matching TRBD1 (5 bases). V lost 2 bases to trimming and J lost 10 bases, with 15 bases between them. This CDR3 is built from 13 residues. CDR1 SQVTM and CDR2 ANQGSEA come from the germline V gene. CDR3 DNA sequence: TGCAGCGTTGAAACTGGACAAACCTACGAGCAGTTCTTC. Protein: CSVETGQTYEQFF.

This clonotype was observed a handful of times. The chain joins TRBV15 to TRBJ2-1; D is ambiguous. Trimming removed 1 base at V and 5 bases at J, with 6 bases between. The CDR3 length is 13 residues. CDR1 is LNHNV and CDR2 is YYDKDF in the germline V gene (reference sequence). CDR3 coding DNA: TGTGCCACCAGCAGAGGGCAGAACAATGAGCAGTTCTTC. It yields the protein CATSRGQNNEQFF.

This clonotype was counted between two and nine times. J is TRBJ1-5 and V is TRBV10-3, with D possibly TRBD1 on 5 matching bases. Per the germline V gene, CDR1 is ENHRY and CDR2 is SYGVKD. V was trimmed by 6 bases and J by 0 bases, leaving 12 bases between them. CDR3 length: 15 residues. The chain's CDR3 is CAIRRDRNSNQPQHF. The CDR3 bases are TGTGCCATCAGGAGGGACCGTAATAGCAATCAGCCCCAGCATTTT.

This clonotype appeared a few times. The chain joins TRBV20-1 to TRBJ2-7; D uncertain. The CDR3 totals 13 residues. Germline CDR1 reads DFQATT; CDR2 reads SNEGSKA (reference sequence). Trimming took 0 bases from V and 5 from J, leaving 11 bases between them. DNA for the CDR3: TGCAGTGCTAGAGATATTAGTCAGCACGAGCAGTACTTC. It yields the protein CSARDISQHEQYF.